This T cell receptor (beta chain) is from a study of blood T cells in healthy people across ages. Whole-study findings and limits: With donor CMV status unknown, expanded clonotype changes were possibly confounded. With unsorted PBMCs, a conclusive comparison of naive versus antigen-experienced cells was not possible.

A J-beta primer mix and a sample-barcoded 5' primer were used in a second PCR of roughly 7 to 12 cycles. Tagging of each cDNA molecule was performed by a template-switch adaptor with 12 random nucleotides. TCRdb re-analysed the 5' RACE reads in MiXCR, keeping a single row per CDR3 protein. The data show fewer than 650,000 distinct CDR3 sequences, roughly a quarter seen once. The germline V and J ends were trimmed by 5 bases and 2 bases, with 6 bases remaining between them. This CDR3 comprises 12 residues. CDR1 is MNHEY, CDR2 SVGEGT, per germline. As concerns this clonotype: Its antigen is unidentified.

Researchers isolated at least 6.5 million PBMCs per sample. These same data were also listed under a study on T cells of mothers and their children.

Input material: blood. V gene TRBV6-2 or TRBV6-3 combines with J gene TRBJ1-2; D is unclear. This sequence was found in a boy between 2 and 10 years old in good health. CDR3 loop: CASSNGNYGYTF. The CDR3 DNA reads TGTGCCAGCAGTAACGGGAACTATGGCTACACCTTC.